This T cell receptor (beta chain) was identified in a study of shared clonotypes between healthy human individuals. Profiling relied on immunoSEQ multiplex PCR, and the TCRdb table lists in-frame clones only, not all of them. The profile shows about 640,000 clones, approximately 79% of them singletons. The germline V and J ends were trimmed by 3 bases and 6 bases, with 15 bases remaining between them. The CDR3 totals 15 residues. CDR1 and CDR2 (germline): MDHEN, SYDVKM. This chain connects TRBV28 to TRBJ1-5; D is possibly TRBD1 (5 bases). Specimen: memory CD4+ T cells sorted from blood. This sample's subset: CD45RA-negative fraction. The origin of this receptor is a young woman in good health. This chain's CDR3 is CASSFPGVGTQPQHF. The CDR3 nucleotides read TGTGCCAGCAGTTTTCCGGGGGTGGGAACTCAGCCCCAGCATTTT.